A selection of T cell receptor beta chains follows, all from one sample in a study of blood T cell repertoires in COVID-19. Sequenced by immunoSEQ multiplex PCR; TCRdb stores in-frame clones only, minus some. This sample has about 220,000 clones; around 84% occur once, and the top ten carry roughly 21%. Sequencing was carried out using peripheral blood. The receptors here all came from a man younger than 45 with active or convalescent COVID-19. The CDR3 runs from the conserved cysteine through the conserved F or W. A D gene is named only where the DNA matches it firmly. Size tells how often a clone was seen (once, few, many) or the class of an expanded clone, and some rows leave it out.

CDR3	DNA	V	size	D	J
CASSQGLAGGLAKNIQYF	TGCGCCAGCAGCCAAGGACTAGCGGGGGGGCTAGCCAAAAACATTCAGTACTTC	TRBV4-1	-	TRBD2	TRBJ2-4
CASSYSMQVNEKLFF	TGTGCCAGCAGTTACTCGATGCAGGTTAATGAAAAACTGTTTTTT	TRBV6-5	once	-	TRBJ1-4
CATGGRQNTEAFF	TGTGCCACCGGAGGCAGACAGAACACTGAAGCTTTCTTT	TRBV2	few	-	TRBJ1-1
CASSYSRDEQYF	TGTGCCAGCAGTTACTCGAGGGACGAGCAGTACTTC	TRBV6-2/TRBV6-3	-	-	TRBJ2-7
CASSTRQGIRGPDTDTQYF	TGCGCCAGCAGCACCCGACAGGGGATAAGGGGACCGGATACAGATACGCAGTATTTT	TRBV4-1	-	TRBD1	TRBJ2-3
CASSFPLDSPIYGYTF	TGTGCCAGCAGCTTCCCCCTGGACAGCCCAATCTATGGCTACACCTTC	TRBV7-9	-	-	TRBJ1-2
CASGIRDNTNYGYTF	TGTGCCAGCGGAATCCGGGACAACACTAACTATGGCTACACCTTC	TRBV6-5	-	-	TRBJ1-2
CASSLGGWNYGYTF	TGCGCCAGTAGCCTAGGAGGGTGGAACTATGGCTACACCTTC	TRBV4-1	-	-	TRBJ1-2
CASSIGRTGMVGNQPQHF	TGTGCCAGTAGTATAGGGCGGACAGGTATGGTGGGCAATCAGCCCCAGCATTTT	TRBV19	-	TRBD1	TRBJ1-5
CATSRVRGQQPQHF	TGTGCCACCAGCAGAGTTAGGGGGCAGCAGCCCCAGCATTTT	TRBV15	-	TRBD1	TRBJ1-5
CSVEGQGASGYTF	TGCAGCGTTGAAGGCCAGGGGGCCAGCGGCTACACCTTC	TRBV29-1	-	TRBD1	TRBJ1-2
CASSPPPGQGGYEQYF	TGTGCCAGCAGCCCTCCCCCGGGACAGGGGGGATACGAGCAGTACTTC	TRBV28	-	TRBD1	TRBJ2-7
CASSSTAAEKLFF	TGTGCCAGCAGTTCAACAGCCGCGGAAAAACTGTTTTTT	TRBV12-3/TRBV12-4	-	-	TRBJ1-4
CATSGWDTDTDTQYF	TGTGCCACCAGCGGCTGGGACACCGATACAGATACGCAGTATTTT	TRBV15	-	-	TRBJ2-3
CAINGQAQETQYF	TGTGCCATCAATGGACAGGCCCAAGAGACCCAGTACTTC	TRBV10-3	-	TRBD1	TRBJ2-5
CASSQTGGETQYF	TGTGCCAGCAGCCAAACAGGGGGAGAGACCCAGTACTTC	TRBV5-4	-	TRBD1	TRBJ2-5
CAWSEGASNEKLFF	TGTGCCTGGAGTGAGGGGGCGTCTAATGAAAAACTGTTTTTT	TRBV30	-	TRBD1	TRBJ1-4
CASSQEEGTPQHF	TGTGCCAGCAGCCAAGAAGAGGGCACGCCCCAGCATTTT	TRBV3-1/TRBV3-2	-	-	TRBJ1-5
CASSLLPGQGTYEQYF	TGTGCCAGCAGCCTACTCCCGGGACAGGGAACCTACGAGCAGTACTTC	TRBV3-1/TRBV3-2	few	TRBD1	TRBJ2-7
CASRKDRDYGYTF	TGTGCCAGTAGGAAGGACAGGGACTATGGCTACACCTTC	TRBV19	-	TRBD1	TRBJ1-2
CASSPRTGDPSYEQYF	TGTGCCAGCAGCCCGAGGACAGGGGACCCTTCCTACGAGCAGTACTTC	TRBV9	few	TRBD1	TRBJ2-7
CSARLTYEQYF	TGCAGTGCTAGACTAACTTACGAGCAGTACTTC	TRBV20-1	-	-	TRBJ2-7
CSASGWASDYGYTF	TGCAGTGCTAGTGGCTGGGCCTCAGACTATGGCTACACCTTC	TRBV20-1	few	-	TRBJ1-2
CASSPTGADQPQHF	TGTGCCAGCAGCCCCACCGGAGCAGATCAGCCCCAGCATTTT	TRBV5-5	once	-	TRBJ1-5
CASSRGVVGSGANVLTF	TGTGCCAGCAGCCGGGGAGTGGTTGGCTCTGGGGCCAACGTCCTGACTTTC	TRBV4-2	-	-	TRBJ2-6
CASSPGLSPLHF	TGTGCCAGTAGTCCGGGACTCTCACCCCTCCACTTT	TRBV19	-	-	TRBJ1-6
CASSPSGRADTQYF	TGTGCCAGCAGCCCTAGCGGGAGGGCAGATACGCAGTATTTT	TRBV3-1/TRBV3-2	-	TRBD2	TRBJ2-3
CACRWTNEKLFF	TGTGCCTGTCGGTGGACTAATGAAAAACTGTTTTTT	TRBV30	once	-	TRBJ1-4
CATSRDRSNEKLFF	TGTGCCACCAGCAGAGACAGGTCTAATGAAAAACTGTTTTTT	TRBV15	-	-	TRBJ1-4